Presented here are 26 T cell receptor beta chains from one specimen sequenced in a study of technical replicates of blood from a handful of donors. Measured with immunoSEQ multiplex PCR; TCRdb has only the in-frame clones, and not every one. Among some 83,000 clones listed, 85% to 95% were seen once. Material: T cells isolated from PBMCs. The receptor set was obtained from a human donor in good health.

The chain joins TRBV5-1 to TRBJ1-5; maybe TRBD1 (6 bases). The CDR3 length is 14 residues. The germline V gene has CDR1 SGHRS and CDR2 YFSETQ. Trimming took 4 bases from V and 6 from J, leaving 14 bases between them. DNA for the CDR3: TGCGCCAGCAGCACCACAGGGCTTGGTCAGCCCCAGCATTTT. Its translation: CASSTTGLGQPQHF.

The chain uses TRBV11-2 and TRBJ2-7, with TRBD2 identical over 13 bases. The CDR3 contains 15 residues. The germline V gene encodes CDR1 SGHAT and CDR2 FQNNGV. Trimming took 1 base from V and 3 from J; bases not matched to a gene: 0. The CDR3 sequence: CASSLGLAGGYEQYF. The CDR3 DNA reads as TGTGCCAGCAGCTTAGGACTAGCGGGGGGCTACGAGCAGTACTTC.

The chain employs TRBV7-2 and TRBJ1-2; the match to TRBD1 covers 9 bases. The trim removed 8 bases at V and 6 bases at J, leaving 4 bases unmatched. The CDR3 is 12 residues long. The germline CDR1 and CDR2 sequences are SGHTA and FQGNSA. In DNA, the CDR3 is TGTGCCAGCCGGGGACAGGGAAATGGCTACACCTTC. Encoded protein: CASRGQGNGYTF.

CDR3 amino acids: CASSLGQGTTEAFF. CDR3 nucleotide sequence: TGCGCCAGCAGCTTAGGACAGGGAACCACTGAAGCTTTCTTT. The V call is TRBV5-1, the J call TRBJ1-1; 8 bases match TRBD1. The CDR3 loop spans 14 amino acids. V was clipped by 2 bases and J by 4 bases; unmatched bases: 4. The germline CDR1 and CDR2 sequences are SGHRS and YFSETQ. Supplemented by reference TRBV5-1 and TRBJ1-1, the full variable domain reads KAGVTQTPRYLIKTRGQQVTLSCSPISGHRSVSWYQQTPGQGLQFLFEYFSETQRNKGNFPGRFSGRQFSNSRSEMNVSTLELGDSALYLCASSLGQGTTEAFFGQGTRLTVV.

This chain uses TRBV14 with TRBJ1-2; TRBD1 is a possible D gene (6 bases). Germline values: CDR1 SGHDN, CDR2 FVKESK. This CDR3 comprises 14 residues. V was cut by 1 base and J by 4 bases, with 10 bases left in between. In DNA form, the CDR3 reads TGTGCCAGCAGCCAAGTGACAGGATTCTATGGCTACACCTTC. It specifies CASSQVTGFYGYTF.

The chain uses TRBV7-9 and TRBJ2-7; D gene uncertain. The length of the CDR3 is 12 residues. Germline V gives CDR1 SEHNR, CDR2 FQNEAQ (reference sequence). V was pared by 3 bases and J by 7 bases, with 10 bases between. The CDR3 region is CASSFDTAEQYF. Here the CDR3 DNA reads TGTGCCAGCAGCTTTGACACAGCAGAGCAGTACTTC.

The genes are TRBV19 and TRBJ2-7; perhaps TRBD2 as D (6 bases). CDR3 length: 15 residues. The germline gives CDR1 LNHDA, CDR2 SQIVND (reference sequence). V lost 1 base, J lost 0 bases, and 10 bases lay in between. CDR3 sequence reads: CASSIAAGNSYEQYF. The CDR3 DNA reads TGTGCCAGTAGTATAGCCGCGGGAAACTCCTACGAGCAGTACTTC.

The chain recombines TRBV29-1 with TRBJ2-7; a weak D match, TRBD2 (6 bases). Germline V gene sequence: CDR1 SQVTM, CDR2 ANQGSEA. This CDR3 region has 12 residues. Between the trimmed V and J ends, which lost 7 bases and 0 bases, there was a span of 10 bases. The CDR3: CSGMGGSYEQYF. CDR3 bases: TGCAGCGGAATGGGGGGCTCCTACGAGCAGTACTTC.

The chain is built from TRBV7-8 and TRBJ2-1, with 9 bases identical to TRBD2. V lost 5 bases and J lost 2; bases outside the gene matches: 10. This CDR3 comprises 17 residues. Germline V CDR1 and CDR2: SGHVS, FQNEAQ. The CDR3 sequence is CASSIVSGTSPYNEQFF. The CDR3 coding sequence is TGTGCCAGCAGCATAGTATCCGGGACTAGCCCCTACAATGAGCAGTTCTTC.

This clone was seen just once. The rearrangement uses TRBV11-2 and TRBJ2-2; 8 nucleotides agree with TRBD1. CDR3 length: 15 residues. The trim removed 5 bases at V and 3 bases at J, leaving 5 bases unmatched. The germline gives CDR1 SGHAT, CDR2 FQNNGV. CDR3 residues: CASSRKTGDTGELFF. The CDR3 DNA is TGTGCCAGCAGCCGTAAGACAGGGGACACCGGGGAGCTGTTTTTT.

This chain uses TRBV11-3 with TRBJ1-1; 8 bases line up with TRBD1. Trimming at V came to 5 bases and at J to 4 bases, leaving 9 bases not matched to a gene. The germline CDR1 and CDR2 sequences are SGHNT and YENEEA. This CDR3 contains 15 residues. The CDR3 here is CASSRKTGGFTEAFF. The DNA for the CDR3 is TGTGCCAGCAGCCGCAAAACAGGGGGGTTCACTGAAGCTTTCTTT.

The chain has TRBV7-2 and TRBJ2-1; the match to TRBD2 covers 7 bases. CDR3 length equals 15 residues. With V trimmed by 5 bases and J by 2 bases, 6 bases remained unmatched. Germline CDR1 reads SGHTA; CDR2 reads FQGNSA. CDR3: CASSPGLAAYNEQFF. DNA for the CDR3: TGTGCCAGCAGCCCCGGGCTAGCGGCCTACAATGAGCAGTTCTTC.

The J gene is TRBJ1-4, the V gene TRBV18; D call uncertain. V lost 4 bases, J lost 14 bases, and 17 bases lay in between. This CDR3 has 13 residues. CDR1 is KGHSH, CDR2 LQKENI, per germline. CDR3 region: CASSLDTEGHLFF. The CDR3 DNA sequence: TGTGCCAGCTCACTAGACACGGAAGGCCACCTGTTTTTT.

The chain combines TRBV13 with TRBJ2-5; 11 bases agree with TRBD1. The V gene end was trimmed by 4 bases and the J gene end by 3 bases; junction bases not matched to a gene: 4. This CDR3 region has 15 residues. Germline V CDR1 and CDR2: PRHDT, FYEKMQ (reference sequence). The CDR3 spells CASSWTGGVEETQYF. The CDR3, as DNA: TGTGCCAGCAGCTGGACAGGGGGCGTTGAAGAGACCCAGTACTTC.

This rearrangement joins TRBV5-1 to TRBJ2-7; 10 positions match TRBD2. V was clipped by 0 bases and J by 2 bases; unmatched bases: 8. Germline CDR1 SGHRS, CDR2 YFSETQ. The CDR3 has 17 residues. The CDR3 is CASSLGAGGILTYEQYF. CDR3 nucleotides: TGCGCCAGCAGCTTGGGAGCGGGAGGGATCCTCACCTACGAGCAGTACTTC.

Note on this clone: A junction boundary mismatches the germline segment, possibly from a read error. CDR3 sequence (DNA): TGTGCCAGCAGCATTTACGGGACAGGGCCTCTATTAGGTGGCTACGCCTTC. Translation: CASSIYGTGPLLGGYAF. The gene calls are TRBV5-6 and TRBJ1-2, with TRBD1 identical over 9 bases. The CDR3 is made up of 17 amino acids. The germline gives CDR1 SGHDT, CDR2 YYEEEE.

The rearrangement links TRBV28 to TRBJ1-2; TRBD1 matches at 8 bases. CDR1 MDHEN and CDR2 SYDVKM come from the germline V gene. The V segment lost 11 bases and the J segment 2 bases; nucleotides outside the gene matches: 7. There are 13 residues in the CDR3. Written as DNA, the CDR3 is TGTGCCGCAGGGGGCCCCATAAACTATGGCTACACCTTC. It yields the protein CAAGGPINYGYTF.

This clone occurred a few times. The V and J genes are TRBV9 and TRBJ2-2; 8 positions match TRBD1. The junction had 6 bases not matched to a gene; V was cut back by 2 bases and J by 6 bases. Germline V gene sequence: CDR1 SGDLS, CDR2 YYNGEE. This CDR3 is built from 15 residues. The CDR3 reads CASSVGTGFAGELFF. CDR3 bases: TGTGCCAGCAGCGTTGGGACAGGTTTCGCCGGGGAGCTGTTTTTT.

This chain connects TRBV6-5 to TRBJ1-1; D is ambiguous. CDR1 is MNHEY and CDR2 is SVGAGI in the germline V gene. The CDR3 spans 13 residues. V was pared by 8 bases and J by 4 bases, with 14 bases between. CDR3 sequence (DNA): TGTGCCAGCGGCCCCAACAGAGTCACTGAAGCTTTCTTT. Translated, it gives CASGPNRVTEAFF.

CDR3 nucleotides: TGTGCCATCAGTGTCAGGGTAGAGGACCAAGCTTTCTTT. Its translation: CAISVRVEDQAFF. The genes are TRBV10-3 and TRBJ1-1, with D possibly TRBD1 on 5 matching bases. V gave up 4 bases and J gave up 9 bases, with 15 bases separating them. The CDR3 runs 13 residues. Germline CDR1 and CDR2: ENHRY and SYGVKD.

The chain joins TRBV11-2 to TRBJ2-5, with 8 bases lining up with TRBD2. The CDR3 has 15 residues. Germline V gives CDR1 SGHAT, CDR2 FQNNGV. The trim removed 5 bases at V and 5 bases at J, leaving 10 bases unmatched. CDR3 region: CASSPPAGGWETQYF. The DNA of the CDR3 is TGTGCCAGCAGCCCCCCGGCGGGAGGCTGGGAGACCCAGTACTTC.

This chain joins TRBV7-3 and TRBJ1-3, with D possibly being TRBD1 (5 bases). The germline CDR1 and CDR2 sequences are SGHTA and FQGTGA. The CDR3 is 15 residues long. V was pared by 2 bases and J by 7 bases, with 15 bases between. CDR3 coding DNA: TGTGCCAGCAGCTTACAGGGCCAGGGAGGTAACACCATATATTTT. Translation gives CASSLQGQGGNTIYF.

This clone showed up just once. The J gene is TRBJ1-3, the V gene TRBV28; 9 bases agree with TRBD1. The junction had 4 bases not matched to a gene; V was cut back by 6 bases and J by 4 bases. CDR3 length: 14 residues. The germline gives CDR1 MDHEN, CDR2 SYDVKM. The CDR3 DNA sequence: TGTGCCAGCAGCCACACAGGGGGCGGAAACACCATATATTTT. It codes for CASSHTGGGNTIYF.

There are a few counts of this clone. The rearrangement links TRBV10-2 to TRBJ1-5; possible D gene TRBD1, 5 bases. The CDR3 consists of 13 residues. Per the germline V gene, CDR1 is WSHSY and CDR2 is SAAADI. Deletions cut 8 bases from V and 4 bases from J, with 12 bases between. This CDR3 reads CASSEQENQPQHF. The CDR3 nucleotides are TGCGCCAGCTCAGAACAGGAGAATCAGCCCCAGCATTTT.

The genes are TRBV19 and TRBJ2-3; 16 nucleotides align to TRBD2. The ends lost 6 bases at V and 4 bases at J; junction bases unmatched: 7. The CDR3 has 17 residues. Germline assignment: CDR1 LNHDA and CDR2 SQIVND (reference sequence). The CDR3 here is CASSGGTSGRASDTQYF. CDR3 bases: TGTGCCAGTAGCGGGGGGACTAGCGGGAGGGCTTCAGATACGCAGTATTTT.

This chain joins TRBV6-6 and TRBJ2-7; 8 bases match TRBD1. Germline CDR1 is MNHNY and CDR2 is SVGAGI (reference sequence). The CDR3 runs to 15 residues. With V trimmed by 7 bases and J by 6 bases, 14 bases remained unmatched. DNA for the CDR3: TGTGCCAGCACCCGCGCCTGGACAGGGCTGATCGAGCAGTACTTC. The encoded protein is CASTRAWTGLIEQYF.